These T cell receptor beta chains were read from a single sample in a study of technical replicates of blood from four donors. Repertoires were generated with immunoSEQ multiplex PCR, while TCRdb's copy carries only in-frame clones and drops some. The sample lists roughly 80,000 clones; 85% to 95% were seen once. The material sequenced was T cells isolated from PBMCs. These receptors came from a human donor in good health. Both conserved end residues are part of each CDR3. A D gene is named only where the DNA matches it firmly. Only part of the rows carry a size: once, few, many, or a class if the clone is expanded.

J	size	D	V	CDR3	DNA
TRBJ1-1	-	-	TRBV4-1	CASSQARWSLMNTEAFF	TGCGCCAGCAGCCAAGCCAGGTGGTCTCTGATGAACACTGAAGCTTTCTTT
TRBJ1-3	-	-	TRBV6-6	CASRWEDKPGNTIYF	TGTGCCAGCAGGTGGGAGGACAAACCTGGAAACACCATATATTTT
TRBJ1-1	-	-	TRBV29-1	CSVGYRGTEAFF	TGCAGCGTTGGATACCGGGGCACTGAAGCTTTCTTT
TRBJ2-1	-	TRBD2	TRBV11-3	CASSLGLANEQFF	TGTGCCAGCAGCTTAGGACTAGCCAATGAGCAGTTCTTC
TRBJ2-7	-	TRBD1	TRBV4-1	CASSRGQNYEQYF	TGCGCCAGCAGCCGGGGACAGAACTACGAGCAGTACTTC
TRBJ2-3	once	-	TRBV30	CACNTTACTDTQYF	TGTGCCTGCAACACGACAGCCTGCACAGATACGCAGTATTTT
TRBJ2-5	once	-	TRBV27	CASSSSRETQYF	TGTGCCAGCAGTTCTAGCCGGGAGACCCAGTACTTC
TRBJ2-3	-	TRBD2	TRBV5-6	CASSLRLAEITDTQYF	TGTGCCAGCAGCTTAAGGCTAGCGGAGATCACAGATACGCAGTATTTT
TRBJ2-7	few	TRBD1	TRBV30	CAWGGQGVRYEQYF	TGTGCCTGGGGTGGACAGGGGGTCCGCTACGAGCAGTACTTC
TRBJ2-3	-	TRBD2	TRBV9	CASSVASGQGDTQYF	TGTGCCAGCAGCGTCGCTAGCGGTCAAGGGGATACGCAGTATTTT